A single sample is the source of the 5 T cell receptor beta chains below, sequenced in a study of T cell repertoires in cytomegalovirus infection. One entry per CDR3 protein, called by TCRdb with MiXCR from the reads. This sample has around 130,000 distinct CDR3 sequences, with more than 7% found just once. What was sequenced was PBMCs. All receptors derive from a human donor in good health (CMV status not recorded). Some clones in this sample may be carry-over from other donors' samples.

There are many counts of this clonotype. The V gene is TRBV20-1, the J gene TRBJ2-5, with 15 bases aligning to TRBD2. V dropped 5 bases and J dropped 0; count of bases not matched to a gene: 10. Germline V lookup: CDR1 DFQATT, CDR2 SNEGSKA (reference sequence). The CDR3 is 18 residues long. The DNA for the CDR3 is TGCAGTGCTCCAAGCGGGACTAGCGGGGGGACGTACCAAGAGACCCAGTACTTC. Protein sequence: CSAPSGTSGGTYQETQYF.

This clonotype was found many times. This sequence joins TRBV12-3 or TRBV12-4 and TRBJ2-1, with a weak D call TRBD2 (6 bases). V was shortened by 6 bases and J by 5 bases, with 17 bases between the two germline ends. This CDR3 contains 15 residues. For the CDR3, the DNA is TGTGCCAGCAGGCCCGGGACTTTAAATGACAATGAGCAGTTCTTC. Translated, it gives CASRPGTLNDNEQFF.

In its sample, this clonotype was seen many times. This chain connects TRBV28 to TRBJ1-2; no reliable D call. The CDR3 covers 13 residues. The germline V gene has CDR1 MDHEN and CDR2 SYDVKM. V lost 5 bases and J lost 6, with 13 bases in between. CDR3 DNA: TGTGCCAGCAGTACCGGACCTTACCATGGCTACACCTTC. Protein sequence: CASSTGPYHGYTF.

There are many counts of this clonotype. The chain employs TRBV12-3 or TRBV12-4 and TRBJ2-3; perhaps TRBD2 as D (5 bases). The V end lost 6 bases, the J end lost 3 bases, and 13 bases lay between the germline ends. The CDR3 has 14 amino acids. The CDR3 reads CASSTGRVTDTQYF. CDR3 nucleotides: TGTGCCAGCAGCACCGGGCGGGTAACAGATACGCAGTATTTT.

This chain uses TRBV23-1 with TRBJ2-1; TRBD2 agrees at 7 bases. TRBV23-1 is designated an ORF whose function remains uncertain. V trimming: 2 bases; J trimming: 2 bases; junction bases outside the gene matches: 6. CDR3 length: 16 residues. CDR3 region: CASSQSPGTTYNEQFF. The CDR3 DNA reads as TGCGCCAGCAGTCAAAGTCCGGGGACTACCTACAATGAGCAGTTCTTC.